This TCR beta chain was found in a study of blood T cells in healthy people across ages. Study-level findings and limits: Versus aged donors, long-lived donors had higher diversity and more naive CD4+ cells.

Comments on this clonotype: Its antigen is as yet unknown.

V trimming: 3 bases; J trimming: 12 bases; junction bases outside the gene matches: 11. Germline CDR1 and CDR2: SEHNR and FQNEAQ (reference sequence). The CDR3 extends over 15 amino acids. Then a second PCR, running roughly 7 to 11 cycles, was carried out with a sample-barcoded 5' primer and a J-beta primer mix. A tag from a template-switch adaptor with 12 random nucleotides marked each cDNA molecule. Every sample gave at least 2.5 million paired-end reads containing CDR3. TCRdb re-called the 5' RACE reads with MiXCR, one entry per CDR3 protein. The data show about 1.1 million distinct CDR3 sequences, more than 30% seen once.

Material: blood. The receptor's source is a man younger than 30 in good health. V gene TRBV7-9 combines with J gene TRBJ1-6, with 7 positions matching TRBD1. The CDR3: CASSFGTAKEVPLHF. For the CDR3, the DNA is TGTGCCAGCAGCTTCGGGACAGCTAAAGAAGTACCCCTCCACTTT.